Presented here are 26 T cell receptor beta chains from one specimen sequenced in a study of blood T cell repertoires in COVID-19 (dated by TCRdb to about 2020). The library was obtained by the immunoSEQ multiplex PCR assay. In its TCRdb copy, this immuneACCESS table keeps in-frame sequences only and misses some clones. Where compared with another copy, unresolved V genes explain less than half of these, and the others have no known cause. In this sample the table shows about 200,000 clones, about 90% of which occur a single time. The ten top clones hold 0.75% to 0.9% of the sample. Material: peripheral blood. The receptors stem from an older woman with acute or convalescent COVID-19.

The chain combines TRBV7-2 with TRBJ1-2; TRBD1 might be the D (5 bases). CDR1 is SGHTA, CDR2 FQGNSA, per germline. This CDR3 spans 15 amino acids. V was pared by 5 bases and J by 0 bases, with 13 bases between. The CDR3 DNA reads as TGTGCCAGCAGCGCGGGAAGGGGCGCTAACTATGGCTACACCTTC. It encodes CASSAGRGANYGYTF.

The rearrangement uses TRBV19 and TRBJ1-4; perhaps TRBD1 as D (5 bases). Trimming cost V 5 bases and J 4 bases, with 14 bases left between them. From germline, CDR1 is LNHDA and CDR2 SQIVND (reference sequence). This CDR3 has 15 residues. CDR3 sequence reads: CASSGGELINEKLFF. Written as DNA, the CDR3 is TGTGCCAGTAGTGGAGGGGAGCTTATTAATGAAAAACTGTTTTTT.

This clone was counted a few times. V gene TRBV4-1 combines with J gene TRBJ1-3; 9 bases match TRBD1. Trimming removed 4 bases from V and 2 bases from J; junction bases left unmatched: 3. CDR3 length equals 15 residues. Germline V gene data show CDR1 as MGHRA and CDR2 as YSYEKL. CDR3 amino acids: CASSPGDRAGNTIYF. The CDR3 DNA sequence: TGCGCCAGCAGCCCTGGGGACAGGGCTGGAAACACCATATATTTT.

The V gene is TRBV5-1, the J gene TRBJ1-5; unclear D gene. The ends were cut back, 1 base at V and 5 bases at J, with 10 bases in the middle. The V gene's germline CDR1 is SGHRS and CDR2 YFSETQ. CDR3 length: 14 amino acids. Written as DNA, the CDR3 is TGCGCCAGCAGCTTGTCAGGCTTATATCAGCCCCAGCATTTT. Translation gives CASSLSGLYQPQHF.

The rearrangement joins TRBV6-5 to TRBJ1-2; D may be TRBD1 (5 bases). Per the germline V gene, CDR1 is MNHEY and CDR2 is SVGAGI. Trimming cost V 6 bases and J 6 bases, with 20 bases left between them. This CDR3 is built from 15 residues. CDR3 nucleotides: TGTGCCAGCAGCGCGCTATTGTCGGGGGGTAATGGCTACACCTTC. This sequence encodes CASSALLSGGNGYTF.

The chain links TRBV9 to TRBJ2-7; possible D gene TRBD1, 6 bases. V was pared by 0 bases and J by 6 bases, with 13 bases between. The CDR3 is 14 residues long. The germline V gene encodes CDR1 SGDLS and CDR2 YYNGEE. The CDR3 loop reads CASSVATQGSEQYF. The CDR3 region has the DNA TGTGCCAGCAGCGTAGCAACACAGGGCAGCGAGCAGTACTTC.

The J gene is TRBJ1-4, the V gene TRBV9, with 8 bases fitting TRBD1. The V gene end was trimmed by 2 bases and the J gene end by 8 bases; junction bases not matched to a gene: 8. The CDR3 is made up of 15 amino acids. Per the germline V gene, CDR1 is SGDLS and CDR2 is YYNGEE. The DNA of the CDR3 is TGTGCCAGCAGCGTTGGACAGGGCTCAGGGGAAAAACTGTTTTTT. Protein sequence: CASSVGQGSGEKLFF.

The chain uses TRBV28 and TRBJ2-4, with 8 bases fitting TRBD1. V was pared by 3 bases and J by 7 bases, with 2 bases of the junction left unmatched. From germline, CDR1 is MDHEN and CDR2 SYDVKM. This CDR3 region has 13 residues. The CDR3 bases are TGTGCCAGCAGTTTCAGGGGGCCGAACATTCAGTACTTC. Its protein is CASSFRGPNIQYF.

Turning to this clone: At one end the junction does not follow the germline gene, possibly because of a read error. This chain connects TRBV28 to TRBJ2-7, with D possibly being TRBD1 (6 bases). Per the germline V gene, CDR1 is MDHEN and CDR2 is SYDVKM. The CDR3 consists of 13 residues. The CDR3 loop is CASSLPTGSLPSF. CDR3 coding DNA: TGTGCCAGCAGTTTACCTACAGGGTCCCTCCCCTCCTTC. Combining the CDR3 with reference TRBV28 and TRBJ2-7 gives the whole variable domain DVKVTQSSRYLVKRTGEKVFLECVQDMDHENMFWYRQDPGLGLRLIYFSYDVKMKEKGDIPEGYSVSREKKERFSLILESASTNQTSMYLCASSLPTGSLPSFGPGTRLTVT.

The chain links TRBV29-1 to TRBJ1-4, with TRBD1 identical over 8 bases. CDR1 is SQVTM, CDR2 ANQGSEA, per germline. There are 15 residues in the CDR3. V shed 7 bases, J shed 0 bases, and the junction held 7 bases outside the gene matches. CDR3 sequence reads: CSARDRTATNEKLFF. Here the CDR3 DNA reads TGCAGCGCTCGGGACAGGACGGCAACTAATGAAAAACTGTTTTTT.

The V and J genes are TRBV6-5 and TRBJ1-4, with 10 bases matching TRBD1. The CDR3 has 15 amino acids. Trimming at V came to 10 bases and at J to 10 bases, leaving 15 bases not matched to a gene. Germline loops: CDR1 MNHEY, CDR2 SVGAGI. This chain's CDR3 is CATLDPGQGIGKLFF. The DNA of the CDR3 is TGTGCCACTCTTGATCCGGGACAGGGGATTGGAAAACTGTTTTTT.

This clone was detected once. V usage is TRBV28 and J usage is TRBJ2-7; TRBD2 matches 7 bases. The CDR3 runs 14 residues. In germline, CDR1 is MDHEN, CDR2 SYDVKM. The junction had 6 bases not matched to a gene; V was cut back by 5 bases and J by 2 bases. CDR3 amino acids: CASSTAAGAYEQYF. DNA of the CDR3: TGTGCCAGCAGTACTGCGGCGGGAGCCTACGAGCAGTACTTC.

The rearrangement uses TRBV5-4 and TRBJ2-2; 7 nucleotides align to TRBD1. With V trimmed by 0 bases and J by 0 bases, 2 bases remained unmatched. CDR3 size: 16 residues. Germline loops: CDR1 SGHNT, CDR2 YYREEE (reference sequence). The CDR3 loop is CASSLVGGANTGELFF. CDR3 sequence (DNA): TGTGCCAGCAGCTTGGTAGGGGGCGCGAACACCGGGGAGCTGTTTTTT.

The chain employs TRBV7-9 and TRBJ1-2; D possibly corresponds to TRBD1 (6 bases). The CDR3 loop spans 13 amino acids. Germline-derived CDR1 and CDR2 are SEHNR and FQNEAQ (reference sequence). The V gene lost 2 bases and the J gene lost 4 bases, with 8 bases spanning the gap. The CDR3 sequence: CASSLQQGYGYTF. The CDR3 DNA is TGTGCCAGCAGCTTACAACAGGGCTATGGCTACACCTTC.

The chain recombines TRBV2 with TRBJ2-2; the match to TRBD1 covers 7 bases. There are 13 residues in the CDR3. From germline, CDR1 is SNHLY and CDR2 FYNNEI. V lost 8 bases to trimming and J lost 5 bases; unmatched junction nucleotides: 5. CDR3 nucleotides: TGTGCCAGCTTTCGACAGGGTACCGGGGAGCTGTTTTTT. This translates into CASFRQGTGELFF. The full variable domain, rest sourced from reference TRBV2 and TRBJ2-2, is EPEVTQTPSHQVTQMGQEVILRCVPISNHLYFYWYRQILGQKVEFLVSFYNNEISEKSEIFDDQFSVERPDGSNFTLKIRSTKLEDSAMYFCASFRQGTGELFFGEGSRLTVL.

The CDR3 loop is CASSRQLAGAGNEQFF. Here the CDR3 DNA reads TGTGCCAGCAGCCGACAACTAGCGGGAGCTGGCAATGAGCAGTTCTTC. This chain joins TRBV11-3 and TRBJ2-1; 11 bases are a match to TRBD2. From germline, CDR1 is SGHNT and CDR2 YENEEA. V was clipped by 5 bases and J by 6 bases; unmatched bases: 9. CDR3 length equals 16 residues.

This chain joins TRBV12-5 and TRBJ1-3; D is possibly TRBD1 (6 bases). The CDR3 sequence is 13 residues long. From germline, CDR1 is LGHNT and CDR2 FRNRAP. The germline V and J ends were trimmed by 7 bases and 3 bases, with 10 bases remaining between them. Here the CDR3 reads CASEQGFGNTIYF. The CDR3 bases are TGTGCTAGTGAGCAGGGGTTTGGAAACACCATATATTTT. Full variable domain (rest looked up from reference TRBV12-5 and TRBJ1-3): DARVTQTPRHKVTEMGQEVTMRCQPILGHNTVFWYRQTMMQGLELLAYFRNRAPLDDSGMPKDRFSAEMPDATLATLKIQPSEPRDSAVYFCASEQGFGNTIYFGEGSWLTVV.

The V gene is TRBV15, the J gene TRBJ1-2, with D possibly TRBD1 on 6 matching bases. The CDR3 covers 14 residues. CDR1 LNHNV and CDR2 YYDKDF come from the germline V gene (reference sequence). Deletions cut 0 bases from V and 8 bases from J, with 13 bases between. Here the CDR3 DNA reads TGTGCCACCAGCAGAGAAGGGGGTTTGGGAGGCTACACCTTC. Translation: CATSREGGLGGYTF. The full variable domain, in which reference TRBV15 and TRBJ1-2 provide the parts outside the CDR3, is DAMVIQNPRYQVTQFGKPVTLSCSQTLNHNVMYWYQQKSSQAPKLLFHYYDKDFNNEADTPDNFQSRRPNTSFCFLDIRSPGLGDTAMYLCATSREGGLGGYTFGSGTRLTVV.

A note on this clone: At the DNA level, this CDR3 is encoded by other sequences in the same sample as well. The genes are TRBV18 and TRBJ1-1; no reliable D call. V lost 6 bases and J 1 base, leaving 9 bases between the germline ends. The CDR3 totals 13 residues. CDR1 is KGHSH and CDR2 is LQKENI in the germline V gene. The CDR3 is CASSQAGNTEAFF. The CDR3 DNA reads TGTGCCAGCTCCCAGGCAGGGAACACTGAAGCTTTCTTT.

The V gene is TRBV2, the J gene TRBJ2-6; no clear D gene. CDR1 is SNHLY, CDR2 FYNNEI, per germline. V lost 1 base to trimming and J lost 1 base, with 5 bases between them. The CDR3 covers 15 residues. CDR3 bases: TGTGCCAGCAGTGAAGGTCATTCTGGGGCCAACGTCCTGACTTTC. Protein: CASSEGHSGANVLTF.

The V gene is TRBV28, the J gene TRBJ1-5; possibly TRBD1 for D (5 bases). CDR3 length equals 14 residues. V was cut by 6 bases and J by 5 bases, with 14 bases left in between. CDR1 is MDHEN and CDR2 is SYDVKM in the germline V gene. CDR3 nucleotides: TGTGCCAGCAGGTCAACGGGGGTGTATCAGCCCCAGCATTTT. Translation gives CASRSTGVYQPQHF.

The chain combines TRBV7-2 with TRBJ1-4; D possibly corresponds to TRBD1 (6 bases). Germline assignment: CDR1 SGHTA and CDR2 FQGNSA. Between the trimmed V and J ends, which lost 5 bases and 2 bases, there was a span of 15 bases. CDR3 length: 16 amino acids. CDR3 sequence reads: CASSPNRVGTNEKLFF. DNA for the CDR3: TGTGCCAGCAGCCCCAACAGGGTGGGGACTAATGAAAAACTGTTTTTT.

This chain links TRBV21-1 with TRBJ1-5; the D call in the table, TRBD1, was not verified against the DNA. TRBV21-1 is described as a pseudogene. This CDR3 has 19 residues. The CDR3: CASSSRPGQGSYSNQPQHF. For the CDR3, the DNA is TGTGCCAGCAGCAGCCGCCCGGGACAGGGGTCTTATAGCAATCAGCCCCAGCATTTT.

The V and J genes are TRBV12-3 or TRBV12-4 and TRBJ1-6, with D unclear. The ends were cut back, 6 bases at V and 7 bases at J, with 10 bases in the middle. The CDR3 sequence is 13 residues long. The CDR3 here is CASRRNWNSPLHF. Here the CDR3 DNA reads TGTGCCAGCAGGCGTAATTGGAATTCACCCCTCCACTTT.

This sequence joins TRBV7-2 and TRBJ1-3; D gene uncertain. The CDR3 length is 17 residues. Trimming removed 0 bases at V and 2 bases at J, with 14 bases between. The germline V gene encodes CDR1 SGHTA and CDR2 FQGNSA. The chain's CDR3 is CASSLASGGSAGNTIYF. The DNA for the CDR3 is TGTGCCAGCAGCTTAGCGAGTGGAGGTTCTGCTGGAAACACCATATATTTT.

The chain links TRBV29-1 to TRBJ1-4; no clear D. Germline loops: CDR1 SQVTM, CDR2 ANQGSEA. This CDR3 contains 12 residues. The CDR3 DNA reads TGCAGTAGACTTTTCCTCGATGAAAAACTGTTTTTT. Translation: CSRLFLDEKLFF.